The 10 T cell receptor beta chains below come from one sample, sequenced in a study of cytomegalovirus exposure and HLA in healthy donors. The PCR contained 60 Vbeta and 13 Jbeta primers. Sequencing was performed with immunoSEQ multiplex PCR; in TCRdb, only in-frame clones are kept and a portion is missing. The table has some 200,000 clones, under 70% seen once; the top ten hold about 2.8%. The sample comprised PBMCs. The source of these receptors is a man in his forties in good health and CMV-seropositive.

V is TRBV19 and J is TRBJ2-1; 7 bases are a match to TRBD2. Germline lookup yields CDR1 LNHDA and CDR2 SQIVND (reference sequence). The J segment lost 4 bases and the V segment lost 0 bases, leaving 6 bases of the junction unmatched. The CDR3 spans 16 residues. The CDR3 spells CASSIDGGGGYNEQFF. In DNA form, the CDR3 reads TGTGCCAGTAGTATAGATGGTGGGGGGGGATACAATGAGCAGTTCTTC.

This clone was counted a few times. The V and J genes are TRBV7-9 and TRBJ1-1, with 8 bases that match TRBD1. Germline V gene sequence: CDR1 SEHNR, CDR2 FQNEAQ (reference sequence). The CDR3 runs to 19 residues. The V gene end was trimmed by 5 bases and the J gene end by 4 bases; junction bases not matched to a gene: 21. CDR3 protein: CASSPKLGTGPLAFTEAFF. The CDR3 DNA sequence: TGTGCCAGCAGCCCAAAATTGGGGACAGGACCCCTTGCCTTCACTGAAGCTTTCTTT. Supplemented by reference TRBV7-9 and TRBJ1-1, the full variable domain reads DTGVSQNPRHKITKRGQNVTFRCDPISEHNRLYWYRQTLGQGPEFLTYFQNEAQLEKSRLLSDRFSAERPKGSFSTLEIQRTEQGDSAMYLCASSPKLGTGPLAFTEAFFGQGTRLTVV.

Regarding this clone: A read error may produce the germline difference seen at one junction end. The V and J genes are TRBV5-6 and TRBJ1-2; 10 bases are shared with TRBD1. Germline values: CDR1 SGHDT, CDR2 YYEEEE. The CDR3 runs 15 residues. The CDR3, as DNA: TGTGCCAGCAGCGCGAGACAGGGGGCTAGATATGGCCACACCTTC. Amino acid sequence: CASSARQGARYGHTF.

CDR3 amino acids: CASSPLLRGGLGEQFF. The CDR3 DNA follows: TGTGCCAGTAGCCCCTTATTACGGGGGGGCCTGGGGGAGCAGTTCTTC. The chain recombines TRBV19 with TRBJ2-1, with 8 nucleotides matching TRBD2. The CDR3 runs 16 residues. Trimming removed 6 bases from V and 10 bases from J; junction bases left unmatched: 17. Germline lookup yields CDR1 LNHDA and CDR2 SQIVND (reference sequence).

Details on this clone: Relative to the germline gene, one junction end is altered; a read error may explain this. This chain connects TRBV7-9 to TRBJ2-1; 9 positions agree with TRBD2. Germline loops: CDR1 SEHNR, CDR2 FQNEAQ (reference sequence). The length of the CDR3 is 15 residues. CDR3 coding DNA: TGTTCCAGCAGTAGGACTAGCGCACCGCCCGGTGAGCAGTTCTTC. It codes for CSSSRTSAPPGEQFF.

This clone was seen only once. The chain carries TRBV6-1 and TRBJ2-5; tentative D call: TRBD1 (6 bases). The germline V gene has CDR1 MNHNS and CDR2 SASEGT. CDR3 length: 15 amino acids. V was shortened by 2 bases and J by 4 bases, with 14 bases between the two germline ends. The CDR3 bases are TGTGCCAGCAGTGAACAGGGGTTGGGACGAGAGACCCAGTACTTC. It specifies CASSEQGLGRETQYF.

The J gene is TRBJ2-6, the V gene TRBV6-4, with TRBD1 identical over 8 bases. V gave up 11 bases and J gave up 2 bases; unmatched junction bases: 11. The CDR3 loop spans 16 amino acids. Per the germline V gene, CDR1 is MRHNA and CDR2 is SNTAGT. In DNA form, the CDR3 reads TGTGCCGCTAGTAGGGGACAGGAGGCTGGGGCCAACGTCCTGACTTTC. Amino acids: CAASRGQEAGANVLTF.

This clone was counted once. The chain is built from TRBV7-2 and TRBJ2-3, with D maybe TRBD2 (5 bases). V dropped 1 base and J dropped 4 bases, with 12 bases sitting between them. The CDR3 covers 15 residues. Germline-derived CDR1 and CDR2 are SGHTA and FQGNSA. This CDR3 is CASSLVSRTSDTQYF. The CDR3 coding sequence is TGTGCCAGCAGCTTAGTGTCCAGGACTTCAGATACGCAGTATTTT.

V usage is TRBV4-1 and J usage is TRBJ1-1; D is uncertain. Germline lookup yields CDR1 MGHRA and CDR2 YSYEKL. This CDR3 is built from 14 residues. The V and J ends lost 4 bases and 3 bases respectively, with 12 bases between them. The CDR3 DNA sequence: TGCGCCAGCAGCCCGAAGACTATGGACACTGAAGCTTTCTTT. This gives the protein CASSPKTMDTEAFF.

This clone has a single count. This chain links TRBV9 with TRBJ2-1, with TRBD2 identical over 7 bases. CDR1 is SGDLS, CDR2 YYNGEE, per germline. CDR3 length: 16 amino acids. Trimming at V came to 3 bases and at J to 2 bases, leaving 8 bases not matched to a gene. For the CDR3, the DNA is TGTGCCAGCAGCGGCCCCGGGGGGAACACCTACAATGAGCAGTTCTTC. This sequence encodes CASSGPGGNTYNEQFF.